The rows below give T cell receptor beta chains drawn from one sample of a study of blood T cell repertoires in COVID-19. TCRdb keeps only in-frame clones here, not all; method: immunoSEQ multiplex PCR. The sample gives about 190,000 clones, approximately 82% of which show up once; more than 4.5% is in the top ten. The specimen was PBMCs or T cells enriched from blood (not recorded which). The receptor set was obtained from a woman aged 60-75 years with acute COVID-19. The CDR3 runs from the conserved cysteine through the conserved F or W. The D gene is left open where the match is weak. Size values are once, few and many counts, or a class for expanded clones, and some rows have none.

v_gene	abundance	j_gene	d_gene	CDR3aa	CDR3nt
TRBV21-1	few	TRBJ1-2	-	CASGQGRGVGYYGYTF	TGTGCCAGCGGCCAGGGCAGGGGGGTTGGTTATTATGGCTACACCTTC
TRBV4-2	-	TRBJ2-6	-	CASSPELFSGANVLTF	TGTGCCAGCAGCCCCGAACTTTTCTCTGGGGCCAACGTCCTGACTTTC
TRBV4-1	-	TRBJ2-3	TRBD2	CASSYTLGLAGTDTQYF	TGCGCCAGCAGCTACACTTTGGGACTAGCGGGCACAGATACGCAGTATTTT
TRBV5-1	-	TRBJ2-5	TRBD1	CASSLGQGMETQYF	TGCGCCAGCAGCTTGGGACAGGGGATGGAGACCCAGTACTTC
TRBV24-1	-	TRBJ2-7	TRBD2	CATSESTGAGTSDHEQYF	TGTGCCACCAGTGAGTCGACAGGGGCCGGGACTAGCGACCACGAGCAGTACTTC
TRBV5-6	-	TRBJ1-2	-	CASSDLGHYGYTF	TGTGCCAGCAGCGACCTTGGGCACTATGGCTACACCTTC
TRBV7-8	-	TRBJ1-5	TRBD1	CASSLETGDQPQHF	TGTGCCAGCAGCTTAGAGACAGGGGATCAGCCCCAGCATTTT
TRBV7-9	-	TRBJ1-1	TRBD1	CASSLRGTGGSMNTEAFF	TGTGCCAGCAGCTTACGTGGGACAGGGGGGTCGATGAACACTGAAGCTTTCTTT
TRBV9	-	TRBJ1-3	TRBD1	CASSVGSGQGNTIYF	TGTGCCAGCAGCGTAGGGTCGGGACAGGGAAACACCATATATTTT
TRBV4-1	once	TRBJ2-1	TRBD2	CASSQESSGIYNEQFF	TGCGCCAGCAGCCAAGAATCCAGCGGGATCTACAATGAGCAGTTCTTC
TRBV3-1/TRBV3-2	-	TRBJ1-6	TRBD1	CASSQLTGGNSPLHF	TGTGCCAGCAGCCAATTAACAGGGGGTAATTCACCCCTCCACTTT
TRBV7-2	once	TRBJ1-1	TRBD1	CASSSQTGFVTEAFF	TGTGCCAGCAGCTCTCAGACAGGGTTTGTCACTGAAGCTTTCTTT